These 8 T cell receptor beta chains were all obtained from the same sample, sequenced in a study of T cell responses to AZD1222 COVID-19 vaccine. The assay was immunoSEQ multiplex PCR, and TCRdb's table has in-frame clones only and misses some. The data show around 20,000 clones, more than 80% seen once. The sample was peripheral blood, taken 28 days after the second AZD1222 dose. Source of these receptors: an adult who received the AZD1222 COVID-19 vaccine.

V is TRBV30 and J is TRBJ1-5; perhaps TRBD1 as D (5 bases). V was clipped by 1 base and J by 5 bases, with 12 bases between them. Germline V lookup: CDR1 GTSNPN, CDR2 SVGIG (reference sequence). CDR3 length: 14 residues. DNA for the CDR3: TGTGCCTGGAGTGACGACAGTCATTATCAGCCCCAGCATTTT. Its translation is CAWSDDSHYQPQHF. Based on the CDR3 plus reference TRBV30 and TRBJ1-5, the full variable domain is SQTIHQWPATLVQPVGSPLSLECTVEGTSNPNLYWYRQAAGRGLQLLFYSVGIGQISSEVPQNLSASRPQDRQFILSSKKLLLSDSGFYLCAWSDDSHYQPQHFGDGTRLSIL.

This chain joins TRBV12-3 or TRBV12-4 and TRBJ2-2; D remains unclear. V dropped 3 bases and J dropped 6 bases, with 8 bases sitting between them. The CDR3 sequence is 13 residues long. CDR3 nucleotide sequence: TGTGCCAGCAGTTTTATAGTCCCCGGGGAGCTGTTTTTT. It specifies CASSFIVPGELFF.

The rearrangement joins TRBV5-1 to TRBJ1-1, with D possibly matching TRBD1 (6 bases). CDR1 is SGHRS and CDR2 is YFSETQ in the germline V gene. Trimming removed 5 bases from V and 0 bases from J, with 11 bases in between. This CDR3 contains 14 residues. In DNA, the CDR3 is TGCGCCAGCAGGCAGGGGCCACTGAACACTGAAGCTTTCTTT. Protein: CASRQGPLNTEAFF.

The gene calls are TRBV12-3 or TRBV12-4 and TRBJ1-2; perhaps TRBD1 as D (6 bases). Trimming took off 8 bases at V and 3 bases at J, with 13 bases between the two ends. CDR3 size: 13 residues. The CDR3 region is CASGVQGDYGYTF. As DNA, the CDR3 is TGTGCCAGCGGAGTACAGGGAGACTATGGCTACACCTTC.

The V gene is TRBV27, the J gene TRBJ2-7; D is tentatively TRBD1 or TRBD2 (5 bases each). The CDR3 has 17 amino acids. Germline CDR1 MNHEY, CDR2 SMNVEV (reference sequence). Trimming stripped 2 bases from V and 2 bases from J, with 19 bases between. CDR3: CASSLQQSGTATYEQYF. Here the CDR3 DNA reads TGTGCCAGCAGTTTACAACAATCCGGGACGGCAACCTACGAGCAGTACTTC.

J is TRBJ2-2 and V is TRBV5-1; TRBD2 matches 11 bases. V shed 4 bases, J shed 6 bases, and the junction held 20 bases outside the gene matches. Germline V CDR1 and CDR2: SGHRS, YFSETQ. This CDR3 is 20 amino acids long. This chain's CDR3 is CASSIRLGTSGLGGAGELFF. CDR3 nucleotide sequence: TGCGCCAGCAGCATCCGACTCGGGACTAGCGGCTTGGGGGGCGCCGGGGAGCTGTTTTTT.

V usage is TRBV27 and J usage is TRBJ1-2, with 8 bases aligning to TRBD1. The CDR3 runs 13 residues. The trim removed 6 bases at V and 4 bases at J, leaving 4 bases unmatched. The germline CDR1 and CDR2 sequences are MNHEY and SMNVEV (reference sequence). CDR3 sequence: CASSYGQGYGYTF. The DNA for the CDR3 is TGTGCCAGCAGCTACGGACAGGGCTATGGCTACACCTTC.

V gene TRBV2 combines with J gene TRBJ1-1; D uncertain. Trimming shortened V by 6 bases and J by 3 bases, and 5 bases separated the two germline ends. The CDR3 extends over 11 amino acids. Germline CDR1 SNHLY, CDR2 FYNNEI. The CDR3 protein is CASRLDTEAFF. The CDR3 DNA sequence: TGTGCCAGCAGATTAGACACTGAAGCTTTCTTT.